This T cell receptor (beta chain) was found in a study of blood T cells in healthy people across ages. This clonotype was detected only a few times. The second PCR ran roughly 6 to 12 cycles with a sample-barcoded 5' primer and J-beta primers. Via MiXCR, TCRdb re-called the 5' RACE reads, giving one row per CDR3 protein. The sample carries 1,500,000 or so distinct CDR3 sequences, 42% recorded once. Those donating, healthy Caucasian individuals from Russia, were aged 6 to 90. Peripheral blood samples of about 10 milliliters were drawn from each donor. Germline V CDR1 and CDR2: SGHAT, FQNNGV. The CDR3 is 15 amino acids. V shed 8 bases and J 5 bases; nucleotides not matched to a gene: 10.

The receptor comes from a woman under 30 in good health. The sequenced sample was blood. The chain joins TRBV11-2 to TRBJ2-1; 9 bases line up with TRBD1. The DNA for the CDR3 is TGTGCCAGCGTCAAGGTGGGACAGGGTAACAATGAGCAGTTCTTC. This translates into CASVKVGQGNNEQFF. The full variable domain, with the rest looked up from reference TRBV11-2 and TRBJ2-1, is EAGVAQSPRYKIIEKRQSVAFWCNPISGHATLYWYQQILGQGPKLLIQFQNNGVVDDSQLPKDRFSAERLKGVDSTLKIQPAKLEDSAVYLCASVKVGQGNNEQFFGPGTRLTVL.